This passage covers 18 T cell receptor beta chains from one sample sequenced in a study of OX40 agonist ivuxolimab in advanced cancers. TCRdb keeps only in-frame clones here, not all; method: immunoSEQ multiplex PCR. This sample yields fewer than 95,000 clones, of which just under 90% are seen a single time; less than 8% belongs to the top ten. The sequenced sample was CD4+ or CD8+ T cells sorted from blood, obtained in a trial of the OX40 agonist ivuxolimab. The receptors were gathered from an adult with an advanced solid tumor such as melanoma, head and neck, liver or kidney cancer.

This clone appeared once. V is TRBV19 and J is TRBJ1-4; possibly TRBD1 for D (6 bases). CDR3 length: 16 amino acids. V gave up 5 bases and J gave up 0 bases, with 13 bases separating them. In germline, CDR1 is LNHDA, CDR2 SQIVND (reference sequence). This chain's CDR3 is CASSYREFATNEKLFF. The DNA for the CDR3 is TGTGCCAGTAGTTACAGGGAGTTCGCAACTAATGAAAAACTGTTTTTT.

The chain joins TRBV28 to TRBJ2-7; no clear D. Germline V gives CDR1 MDHEN, CDR2 SYDVKM. The CDR3 totals 15 residues. Trimming cost V 6 bases and J 2 bases, with 17 bases left between them. The CDR3 nucleotides are TGTGCCAGCAGCCAAAGAAGGGAAATAACCTACGAGCAGTACTTC. Residues: CASSQRREITYEQYF.

This sequence joins TRBV11-2 and TRBJ2-7; D is unclear. Trimming took off 1 base at V and 7 bases at J, with 11 bases between the two ends. The CDR3 loop spans 13 amino acids. The germline V gene encodes CDR1 SGHAT and CDR2 FQNNGV. The CDR3 nucleotides read TGTGCCAGCAGCTTAGGTCCAATCTGGGAGCAGTACTTC. Amino acid sequence: CASSLGPIWEQYF.

This chain links TRBV10-3 with TRBJ1-5, with TRBD1 matching over 9 bases. Germline CDR1 ENHRY, CDR2 SYGVKD. The CDR3 has 16 residues. V gave up 9 bases and J gave up 0 bases; unmatched junction bases: 9. Written as DNA, the CDR3 is TGTGCCATTCCGGGACAGGGCTTTCGTAGCAATCAGCCCCAGCATTTT. Protein product: CAIPGQGFRSNQPQHF.

The V gene is TRBV5-6, the J gene TRBJ1-2, with 12 bases aligning to TRBD1. V shed 4 bases and J 6 bases; nucleotides not matched to a gene: 7. Germline CDR1 is SGHDT and CDR2 is YYEEEE. This CDR3 is 15 amino acids long. In DNA form, the CDR3 reads TGTGCCAGCAGCCGCGAGGGACAGGGGGCCGATGGCTACACCTTC. The encoded protein is CASSREGQGADGYTF.

The chain recombines TRBV27 with TRBJ1-5; D gene unclear. The CDR3 has 15 amino acids. Germline V CDR1 and CDR2: MNHEY, SMNVEV (reference sequence). Between the trimmed V and J ends, which lost 6 bases and 0 bases, there was a span of 12 bases. The chain's CDR3 is CASSLFMGSNQPQHF. The CDR3 region has the DNA TGTGCCAGCAGCCTCTTTATGGGTAGCAATCAGCCCCAGCATTTT.

V gene TRBV5-8 combines with J gene TRBJ2-3; TRBD2 matches at 10 bases. The CDR3 runs to 16 residues. With V trimmed by 1 base and J by 4 bases, 6 bases remained unmatched. From germline, CDR1 is SGHTS and CDR2 YDEGEE. The CDR3 nucleotides are TGTGCCAGCAGCTTGTCAGGGACTAGCGCCGCAGATACGCAGTATTTT. This sequence encodes CASSLSGTSAADTQYF.

The genes are TRBV28 and TRBJ1-2; D may be TRBD1 (5 bases). The CDR3 spans 14 residues. Trimming removed 5 bases from V and 4 bases from J, with 14 bases in between. In germline, CDR1 is MDHEN, CDR2 SYDVKM. The CDR3 DNA reads as TGTGCCAGCAGTACCTCCTGGGGGACCTATGGCTACACCTTC. It translates to CASSTSWGTYGYTF.

Only one count was recorded for this clone. CDR3 bases: TGTGCCAGCAGCCCAACCTGGGAGTCCTCCTACAATGAGCAGTTCTTC. Protein product: CASSPTWESSYNEQFF. The chain uses TRBV11-2 and TRBJ2-1, with D possibly being TRBD2 (5 bases). The CDR3 covers 16 residues. Germline V gene data show CDR1 as SGHAT and CDR2 as FQNNGV. Between the trimmed V and J ends, which lost 5 bases and 0 bases, there was a span of 14 bases.

This clone was seen just once. The chain uses TRBV27 and TRBJ2-7; D is undetermined. Germline CDR1 and CDR2: MNHEY and SMNVEV (reference sequence). There are 12 residues in the CDR3. The ends were cut back, 0 bases at V and 4 bases at J, with 4 bases in the middle. CDR3 region: CASSLSGYEQYF. For the CDR3, the DNA is TGTGCCAGCAGTTTATCGGGGTACGAGCAGTACTTC.

The gene calls are TRBV27 and TRBJ2-1, with TRBD2 as a possible D gene (7 bases). V gave up 7 bases and J gave up 0 bases, with 13 bases separating them. Germline CDR1 reads MNHEY; CDR2 reads SMNVEV (reference sequence). The CDR3 has 15 amino acids. Here the CDR3 DNA reads TGTGCCAGCATACCCGGGGGGCCCTCCTACAATGAGCAGTTCTTC. Protein: CASIPGGPSYNEQFF.

The rearrangement links TRBV4-1 to TRBJ2-3; D is unresolved. Trimming removed 0 bases at V and 2 bases at J, with 6 bases between. This CDR3 region has 14 residues. Germline CDR1 is MGHRA and CDR2 is YSYEKL. CDR3 in DNA: TGCGCCAGCAGCCAAGAACGGCACACAGATACGCAGTATTTT. This sequence encodes CASSQERHTDTQYF.

V usage is TRBV7-9 and J usage is TRBJ2-5; possibly TRBD1 or TRBD2 for D (5 bases each). The J call is doubtful: the DNA matches TRBJ2-7 better. This CDR3 comprises 14 residues. Germline CDR1 and CDR2: SEHNR and FQNEAQ (reference sequence). CDR3: CASSDDSGGDEQYF. The CDR3 DNA reads TGTGCCAGCAGCGACGACTCTGGGGGTGACGAGCAGTACTTC.

This chain uses TRBV11-3 with TRBJ2-3; D is perhaps TRBD2 (5 bases). Trimming stripped 0 bases from V and 9 bases from J, with 19 bases between. The CDR3 totals 16 residues. The V gene's germline CDR1 is SGHNT and CDR2 YENEEA. DNA for the CDR3: TGTGCCAGCAGCTTAGAAGGGCGGGCCACGAGGGAAACGCAGTATTTT. It codes for CASSLEGRATRETQYF.

The chain has TRBV10-2 and TRBJ2-7; D is unresolved. The CDR3 length is 11 residues. V dropped 4 bases and J dropped 2 bases, with 3 bases sitting between them. Germline CDR1 reads WSHSY; CDR2 reads SAAADI. The CDR3 DNA reads TGCGCCAGCAGTGTCACCTACGAGCAGTACTTC. This gives the protein CASSVTYEQYF.

This clone has just a few counts. This chain connects TRBV6-6 to TRBJ2-7; maybe TRBD2 (5 bases). Trimming cost V 6 bases and J 3 bases, with 12 bases left between them. The CDR3 loop spans 13 amino acids. Germline V gene lookup returns CDR1 MNHNY and CDR2 SVGAGI (reference sequence). This CDR3 reads CASRNNGVYEQYF. CDR3 DNA: TGTGCCAGCAGGAACAACGGGGTCTACGAGCAGTACTTC.

The V gene is TRBV5-6, the J gene TRBJ1-3; possibly TRBD1 for D (5 bases). The germline V and J ends were trimmed by 1 base and 0 bases, with 17 bases remaining between them. This CDR3 region has 18 residues. Germline CDR1 is SGHDT and CDR2 is YYEEEE. CDR3 bases: TGTGCCAGCAGCTTGTATTTGGGCAGGGCGCTCTCTGGAAACACCATATATTTT. This codes for CASSLYLGRALSGNTIYF.

V usage is TRBV20-1 and J usage is TRBJ2-5; unclear D gene. The CDR3 is 10 residues long. Germline V gene data show CDR1 as DFQATT and CDR2 as SNEGSKA (reference sequence). Between the trimmed V and J ends, which lost 4 bases and 6 bases, there was a span of 6 bases. CDR3 nucleotide sequence: TGCAGTGCTATCGAGCAGACCCAGTACTTC. Residues: CSAIEQTQYF.